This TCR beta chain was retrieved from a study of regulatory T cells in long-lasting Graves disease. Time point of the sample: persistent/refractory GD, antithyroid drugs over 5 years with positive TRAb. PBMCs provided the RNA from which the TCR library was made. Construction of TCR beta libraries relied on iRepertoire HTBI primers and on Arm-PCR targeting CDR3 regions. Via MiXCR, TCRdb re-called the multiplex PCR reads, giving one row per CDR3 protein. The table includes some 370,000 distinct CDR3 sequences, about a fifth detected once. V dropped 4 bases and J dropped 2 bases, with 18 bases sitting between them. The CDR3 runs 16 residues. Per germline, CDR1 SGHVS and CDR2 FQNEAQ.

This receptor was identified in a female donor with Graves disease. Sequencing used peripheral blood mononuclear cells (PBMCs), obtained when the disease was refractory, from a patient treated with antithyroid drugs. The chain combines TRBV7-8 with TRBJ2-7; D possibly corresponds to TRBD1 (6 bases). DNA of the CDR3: TGTGCCAGCAGCTATCACTCAGGGGCATCAGCCTACGAGCAGTACTTC. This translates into CASSYHSGASAYEQYF.